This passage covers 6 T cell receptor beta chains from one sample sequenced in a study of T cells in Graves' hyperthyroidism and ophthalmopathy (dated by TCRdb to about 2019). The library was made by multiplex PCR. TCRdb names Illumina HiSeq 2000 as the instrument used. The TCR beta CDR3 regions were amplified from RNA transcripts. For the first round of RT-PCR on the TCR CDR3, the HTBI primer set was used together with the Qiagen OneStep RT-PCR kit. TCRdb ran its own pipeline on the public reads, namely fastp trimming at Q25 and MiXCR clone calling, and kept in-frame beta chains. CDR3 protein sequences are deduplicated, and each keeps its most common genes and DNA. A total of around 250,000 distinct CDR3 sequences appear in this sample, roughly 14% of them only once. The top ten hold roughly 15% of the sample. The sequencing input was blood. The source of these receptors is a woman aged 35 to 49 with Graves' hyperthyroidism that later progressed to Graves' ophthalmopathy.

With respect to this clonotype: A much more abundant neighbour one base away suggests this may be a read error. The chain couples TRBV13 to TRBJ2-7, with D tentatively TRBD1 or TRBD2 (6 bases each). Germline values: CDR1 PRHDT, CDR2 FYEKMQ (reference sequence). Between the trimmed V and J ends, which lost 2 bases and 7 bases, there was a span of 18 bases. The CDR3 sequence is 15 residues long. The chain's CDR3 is CASSLYTGGLAEQYF. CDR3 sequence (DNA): TGTGCCAGCAGCTTATATACCGGGGGCCTCGCGGAGCAGTACTTC.

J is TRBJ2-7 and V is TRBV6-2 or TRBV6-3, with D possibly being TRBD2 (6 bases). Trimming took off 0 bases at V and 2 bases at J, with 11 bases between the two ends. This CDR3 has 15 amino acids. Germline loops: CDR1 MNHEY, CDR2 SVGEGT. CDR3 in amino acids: CASSYSLGRTYEQYF. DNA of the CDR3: TGTGCCAGCAGTTACTCCCTTGGGAGGACCTACGAGCAGTACTTC.

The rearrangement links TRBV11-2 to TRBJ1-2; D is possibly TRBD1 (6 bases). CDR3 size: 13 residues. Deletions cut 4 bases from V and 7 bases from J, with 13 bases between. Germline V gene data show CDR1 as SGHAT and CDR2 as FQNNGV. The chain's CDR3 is CASSSRGLSGYTF. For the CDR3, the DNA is TGTGCCAGCAGCTCCCGGGGGCTCTCTGGCTACACCTTC.

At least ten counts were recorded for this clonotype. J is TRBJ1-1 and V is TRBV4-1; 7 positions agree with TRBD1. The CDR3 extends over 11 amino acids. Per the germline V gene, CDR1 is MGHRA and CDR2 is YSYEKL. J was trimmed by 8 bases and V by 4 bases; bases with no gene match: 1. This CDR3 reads CASSRQGEAFF. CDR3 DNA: TGCGCCAGCAGCCGACAGGGCGAAGCTTTCTTT.

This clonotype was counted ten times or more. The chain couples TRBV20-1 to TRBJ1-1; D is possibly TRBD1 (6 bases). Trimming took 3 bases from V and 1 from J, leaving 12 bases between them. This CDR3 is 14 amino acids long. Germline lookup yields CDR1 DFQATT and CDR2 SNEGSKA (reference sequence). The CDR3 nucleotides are TGCAGTGCTAGTTGGGGGGCTCAGAACACTGAAGCTTTCTTT. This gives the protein CSASWGAQNTEAFF.

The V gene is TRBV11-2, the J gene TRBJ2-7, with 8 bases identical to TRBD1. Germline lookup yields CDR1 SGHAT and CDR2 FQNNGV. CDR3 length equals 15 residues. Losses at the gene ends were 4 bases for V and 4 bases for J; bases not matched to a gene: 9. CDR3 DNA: TGTGCCAGCAGCTCGGCGTTCAGGGGGCGTTACGAGCAGTACTTC. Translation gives CASSSAFRGRYEQYF.